This T cell receptor beta chain was found in a study of T cell repertoires in cytomegalovirus infection. About the study: Carrying CMV and the relevant HLA type showed in public TCR beta signatures.

TCRdb re-derived calls from the reads in MiXCR, one entry per CDR3 protein. The sample lists nearly 650,000 distinct CDR3 sequences; roughly 24% were seen once. This clonotype was seen ten or more times. This CDR3 is built from 15 residues. Germline V gene sequence: CDR1 MGHRA, CDR2 YSYEKL. With 4 bases removed from V and 6 bases from J, the gap between germline ends came to 18 bases. The chain has TRBV4-1 and TRBJ1-2, with TRBD1 as a possible D gene (6 bases). This sequence originates from a human donor in good health (CMV status not recorded). Some clones in this sample may be carry-over from other donors' samples. The sample comprised CD8+ T cells from PBMCs. CDR3 protein: CASSPVQGLWDGYTF. In DNA, the CDR3 is TGCGCCAGCAGCCCTGTCCAGGGGCTTTGGGATGGCTACACCTTC.